The 28 T cell receptor beta chains below come from one sample, sequenced in a study of T cells after yellow fever vaccination. TCRdb re-called the 5' RACE reads through MiXCR, storing one row per CDR3 protein. The table includes some 560,000 distinct CDR3 sequences, about 17% detected once. The sequencing used PBMCs, collected 5 days after the first yellow fever vaccination. The receptors were sampled from a man between 18 and 29 years old who received the YFV17D yellow fever vaccine.

This clonotype was seen more than once but under ten times. The chain is built from TRBV19 and TRBJ2-1, with D perhaps matching TRBD1 (6 bases). The CDR3 length is 14 residues. Trimming took 3 bases from V and 4 from J, leaving 10 bases between them. Germline V gives CDR1 LNHDA, CDR2 SQIVND (reference sequence). CDR3 sequence reads: CASSIQGRYNEQFF. The CDR3 DNA sequence: TGTGCCAGTAGTATCCAGGGGCGGTACAATGAGCAGTTCTTC.

In its sample, this clonotype was seen a few times. The chain employs TRBV5-1 and TRBJ1-3; D is ambiguous. The germline CDR1 and CDR2 sequences are SGHRS and YFSETQ. The CDR3 loop spans 15 amino acids. Trimming pared 3 bases from V and 0 bases from J, leaving 10 bases between. The CDR3 here is CASSSTSGSGNTIYF. The CDR3 region has the DNA TGCGCCAGCAGCTCTACATCCGGCTCTGGAAACACCATATATTTT.

In nucleotides, the CDR3 is TGTGCCAGCAGAGGGGGACAGGGTGGGAACTATGGCTACACCTTC. Protein product: CASRGGQGGNYGYTF. The gene calls are TRBV2 and TRBJ1-2; 9 bases fit TRBD1. CDR1 is SNHLY, CDR2 FYNNEI, per germline. V gave up 6 bases and J gave up 2 bases; unmatched junction bases: 7. The CDR3 contains 15 residues.

The J gene is TRBJ1-1, the V gene TRBV27; perhaps TRBD1 as D (5 bases). Germline V gene lookup returns CDR1 MNHEY and CDR2 SMNVEV (reference sequence). Between the trimmed V and J ends, which lost 3 bases and 1 base, there was a span of 9 bases. This CDR3 has 14 amino acids. The CDR3 nucleotides are TGTGCCAGCAGTTTGGAGGGGTGGAACACTGAAGCTTTCTTT. Its translation is CASSLEGWNTEAFF.

This chain joins TRBV12-3 or TRBV12-4 and TRBJ2-1, with a weak D call TRBD2 (6 bases). Trimming removed 8 bases at V and 0 bases at J, with 20 bases between. The CDR3 runs to 17 residues. CDR3: CASRNRGYVGSYNEQFF. In nucleotides, the CDR3 is TGTGCCAGCCGCAATCGGGGGTACGTAGGCTCCTACAATGAGCAGTTCTTC.

This chain links TRBV5-1 with TRBJ2-5; 11 bases align to TRBD1. CDR1 and CDR2 from the germline V gene are SGHRS and YFSETQ. The J segment lost 1 base and the V segment lost 3 bases, leaving 5 bases of the junction unmatched. The CDR3 length is 16 residues. The CDR3 nucleotides are TGCGCCAGCAGCTCTGGGACAGGGGGGTCCCAAGAGACCCAGTACTTC. This sequence encodes CASSSGTGGSQETQYF.

This clonotype was seen more than once but under ten times. The CDR3 sequence: CASSEAGGFQPQHF. The CDR3 DNA follows: TGTGCCAGCAGTGAAGCGGGAGGTTTCCAGCCCCAGCATTTT. The chain combines TRBV6-1 with TRBJ1-5; D is ambiguous. V lost 0 bases to trimming and J lost 7 bases, with 10 bases between them. The CDR3 sequence is 14 residues long. From germline, CDR1 is MNHNS and CDR2 SASEGT.

This sequence joins TRBV7-6 and TRBJ2-7, with D perhaps matching TRBD2 (6 bases). The CDR3 is 14 amino acids. The germline V gene has CDR1 SGHVS and CDR2 FNYEAQ. The V end lost 5 bases, the J end lost 0 bases, and 11 bases lay between the germline ends. CDR3 loop: CASSIDGSSYEQYF. The CDR3, as DNA: TGTGCCAGCAGCATAGACGGGAGCTCCTACGAGCAGTACTTC.

This chain connects TRBV29-1 to TRBJ2-1, with D possibly being TRBD2 (5 bases). The CDR3 is 11 residues long. Germline CDR1 is SQVTM and CDR2 is ANQGSEA. Trimming left V 0 bases short and J 12 bases short, with 9 bases between. The CDR3, as DNA: TGCAGCGTTGAAGATCTTGGAGGGCAGTTCTTC. Amino acids: CSVEDLGGQFF.

The chain uses TRBV30 and TRBJ2-7; D is undetermined. The CDR3 contains 14 residues. CDR1 GTSNPN and CDR2 SVGIG come from the germline V gene (reference sequence). Trimming cost V 1 base and J 5 bases, with 15 bases left between them. CDR3 residues: CAWSAPGPKDEQYF. The CDR3 coding sequence is TGTGCCTGGAGTGCCCCAGGACCCAAGGACGAGCAGTACTTC.

The chain employs TRBV6-5 and TRBJ1-5, with TRBD1 as a possible D gene (5 bases). Germline values: CDR1 MNHEY, CDR2 SVGAGI. The CDR3 sequence is 13 residues long. V was pared by 4 bases and J by 5 bases, with 9 bases between. The CDR3 here is CASSWDGHQPQHF. DNA for the CDR3: TGTGCCAGCAGTTGGGACGGCCATCAGCCCCAGCATTTT.

The sample holds a few counts of this clonotype. This sequence joins TRBV5-1 and TRBJ2-2, with D unclear. Germline-derived CDR1 and CDR2 are SGHRS and YFSETQ. The CDR3 runs 17 residues. The V end was cut by 7 bases, the J end by 4 bases, with 23 bases between. CDR3 residues: CASQNGRATSSTGELFF. CDR3 sequence (DNA): TGCGCCAGCCAAAACGGGCGAGCCACTTCTAGCACCGGGGAGCTGTTTTTT.

In this sample, this clonotype turned up a few times. This chain uses TRBV11-1 with TRBJ2-5; 9 bases are shared with TRBD1. Germline trimming cut 5 bases from V and 4 bases from J; bases unmatched to any gene: 5. The germline gives CDR1 SGHAT, CDR2 FQDESV (reference sequence). There are 14 residues in the CDR3. The CDR3 reads CASSPGQGTETQYF. CDR3 nucleotide sequence: TGTGCCAGCAGCCCGGGACAGGGTACAGAGACCCAGTACTTC. The complete variable domain, with remaining parts taken from reference TRBV11-1 and TRBJ2-5, reads EAEVAQSPRYKITEKSQAVAFWCDPISGHATLYWYRQILGQGPELLVQFQDESVVDDSQLPKDRFSAERLKGVDSTLKIQPAELGDSAMYLCASSPGQGTETQYFGPGTRLLVL.

This clonotype was seen more than once but under ten times. The gene calls are TRBV18 and TRBJ2-3, with 7 bases aligning to TRBD2. Germline lookup yields CDR1 KGHSH and CDR2 LQKENI. The CDR3 loop spans 14 amino acids. The V and J ends lost 5 bases and 1 base, in that order; junction bases with no gene match: 3. CDR3 coding DNA: TGTGCCAGCTCATTCGGACTAGGCACAGATACGCAGTATTTT. Amino acid sequence: CASSFGLGTDTQYF.

This clonotype showed up just a few times. The chain couples TRBV27 to TRBJ2-2, with unresolved D. Per the germline V gene, CDR1 is MNHEY and CDR2 is SMNVEV (reference sequence). V was cut by 6 bases and J by 3 bases, with 8 bases left in between. The CDR3 runs 13 residues. The CDR3 spells CASSLDDTGELFF. The CDR3 coding sequence is TGTGCCAGCAGCCTCGACGACACCGGGGAGCTGTTTTTT.

This clonotype was picked up a small number of times. This chain joins TRBV20-1 and TRBJ2-4; D is ambiguous. This CDR3 is built from 15 residues. Germline V CDR1 and CDR2: DFQATT, SNEGSKA (reference sequence). Between the trimmed V and J ends, which lost 5 bases and 8 bases, there was a span of 22 bases. The CDR3 region has the DNA TGCAGTGCTGACGCAGTGGAGAAGGGTCGCGACATTCAGTACTTC. Protein product: CSADAVEKGRDIQYF.

The gene calls are TRBV7-2 and TRBJ2-4, with D maybe TRBD2 (6 bases). Looked up from germline, CDR1 is SGHTA and CDR2 is FQGNSA. Trimming removed 1 base from V and 6 bases from J, with 13 bases in between. The CDR3 is 15 residues long. The CDR3 reads CASSLVPGGTNIQYF. CDR3 in DNA: TGTGCCAGCAGCTTAGTTCCTGGGGGGACAAACATTCAGTACTTC. Variable domain in full (rest from reference TRBV7-2 and TRBJ2-4): GAGVSQSPSNKVTEKGKDVELRCDPISGHTALYWYRQSLGQGLEFLIYFQGNSAPDKSGLPSDRFSAERTGGSVSTLTIQRTQQEDSAVYLCASSLVPGGTNIQYFGAGTRLSVL.

This clonotype came up a few times. The V and J genes are TRBV5-1 and TRBJ1-2; D remains ambiguous. Trimming cost V 2 bases and J 4 bases, with 15 bases left between them. CDR1 is SGHRS, CDR2 YFSETQ, per germline. The CDR3 is 15 residues long. The CDR3 is CASSFERATLYGYTF. The CDR3 DNA sequence: TGCGCCAGCAGCTTCGAAAGAGCCACACTCTATGGCTACACCTTC.

This clonotype has a handful of counts. The chain combines TRBV6-1 with TRBJ2-5; 11 positions match TRBD2. Trimming at V came to 4 bases and at J to 4 bases, leaving 5 bases not matched to a gene. This CDR3 is built from 15 residues. In germline, CDR1 is MNHNS, CDR2 SASEGT. This CDR3 is CASSGVAGGLETQYF. CDR3 DNA sequence: TGTGCCAGCAGTGGGGTAGCGGGGGGGCTAGAGACCCAGTACTTC.

V gene TRBV11-2 combines with J gene TRBJ1-2, with 9 nucleotides matching TRBD1. After removal of 4 bases from V and 5 bases from J, the junction contained 17 bases not matched to a gene. CDR1 is SGHAT and CDR2 is FQNNGV in the germline V gene. The CDR3 is made up of 18 amino acids. In nucleotides, the CDR3 is TGTGCCAGCAGCTCCAATCCGCGGACAGGGGCCGGTTCTTATGGCTACACCTTC. Its protein product is CASSSNPRTGAGSYGYTF.

This clonotype was seen more than once but under ten times. This CDR3 reads CASSRTGTYQETQYF. In DNA, the CDR3 is TGCGCCAGCAGCCGGACCGGGACATACCAAGAGACCCAGTACTTC. The V gene is TRBV4-3, the J gene TRBJ2-5; TRBD1 might be the D (6 bases). The length of the CDR3 is 15 residues. Germline-derived CDR1 and CDR2 are LGHNA and YSLEER. V lost 4 bases, J lost 0 bases, and 12 bases lay in between.

The rearrangement uses TRBV20-1 and TRBJ2-2, with D unresolved. Per the germline V gene, CDR1 is DFQATT and CDR2 is SNEGSKA (reference sequence). This CDR3 is built from 12 residues. With 6 bases removed from V and 4 bases from J, the gap between germline ends came to 9 bases. The CDR3 DNA is TGCAGTGCCCAGAGGTCCACCGGGGAGCTGTTTTTT. Translated: CSAQRSTGELFF.

Only a few counts were recorded for this clonotype. The chain carries TRBV15 and TRBJ1-6, with 8 bases matching TRBD1. The CDR3 runs 14 residues. Germline V gene sequence: CDR1 LNHNV, CDR2 YYDKDF (reference sequence). V was pared by 6 bases and J by 10 bases, with 8 bases of the junction left unmatched. CDR3 loop: CATRIGTGPSPLHF. CDR3 bases: TGTGCCACCAGGATCGGGACAGGACCGTCACCCCTCCACTTT.

This clonotype was counted between two and nine times. The rearrangement joins TRBV7-2 to TRBJ2-1; D remains unclear. Looked up from germline, CDR1 is SGHTA and CDR2 is FQGNSA. This CDR3 region has 14 residues. Trimming removed 2 bases from V and 4 bases from J, with 9 bases in between. CDR3: CASSLLRSYNEQFF. The CDR3 nucleotides are TGTGCCAGCAGCTTATTACGGAGTTACAATGAGCAGTTCTTC. The full variable domain, with the rest looked up from reference TRBV7-2 and TRBJ2-1, is GAGVSQSPSNKVTEKGKDVELRCDPISGHTALYWYRQSLGQGLEFLIYFQGNSAPDKSGLPSDRFSAERTGGSVSTLTIQRTQQEDSAVYLCASSLLRSYNEQFFGPGTRLTVL.

This clonotype was detected only a few times. This chain joins TRBV7-6 and TRBJ2-1; D is unresolved. Germline assignment: CDR1 SGHVS and CDR2 FNYEAQ. The CDR3 runs 17 residues. Trimming cost V 5 bases and J 7 bases, with 24 bases left between them. The CDR3 loop reads CASSHGIADPRKNEQFF. The CDR3 DNA sequence: TGTGCCAGCAGCCATGGGATCGCGGATCCCAGGAAAAATGAGCAGTTCTTC.

This clonotype occurred a few times. The CDR3 sequence: CAWNGGGSANEQFF. CDR3 DNA sequence: TGTGCCTGGAACGGGGGGGGGTCTGCCAATGAGCAGTTCTTC. This chain links TRBV30 with TRBJ2-1, with TRBD2 matching 8 bases. V lost 4 bases, J lost 6 bases, and 8 bases stayed unmatched. The germline gives CDR1 GTSNPN, CDR2 SVGIG (reference sequence). The CDR3 runs to 14 residues.

The V gene is TRBV15, the J gene TRBJ2-5; weak D call: TRBD2 (7 bases). Trimming stripped 5 bases from V and 2 bases from J, with 15 bases between. Germline V lookup: CDR1 LNHNV, CDR2 YYDKDF (reference sequence). This CDR3 spans 15 amino acids. The CDR3 nucleotides read TGTGCCACCAGCCCGAAGGGGGGGCGTCAAGAGACCCAGTACTTC. This sequence encodes CATSPKGGRQETQYF.

This clonotype was recorded a few times. The chain is built from TRBV18 and TRBJ2-5; D possibly corresponds to TRBD1 (5 bases). V was cut by 0 bases and J by 5 bases, with 10 bases left in between. This CDR3 has 14 amino acids. Germline V gene sequence: CDR1 KGHSH, CDR2 LQKENI. The CDR3 coding sequence is TGTGCCAGCTCACCACCTCCAGGGCGGGAGACCCAGTACTTC. Translation gives CASSPPPGRETQYF.